The 21 T cell receptor beta chains below were found in one sample sequenced in a study of T-cell reconstitution after alpha-beta-depleted transplantation in children. TCRbeta library construction was performed incorporating unique molecular identifiers. MiXCR, applied by TCRdb to the PCR reads, yields one record per CDR3 protein. Of about a million distinct CDR3 sequences listed, less than 30% are singletons. The starting material was PBMCs, mostly from graft donor cells, obtained 360 days after TCRalphabeta/CD19-depleted stem cell transplant. These receptor sequences come from a boy in the first two years of life who had a stem cell transplant for SCID, so the T cells may come from the graft donor.

Only one count was recorded for this clonotype. The chain joins TRBV12-3 or TRBV12-4 to TRBJ2-2, with 8 bases that match TRBD1. V dropped 3 bases and J dropped 4; count of bases not matched to a gene: 4. The length of the CDR3 is 15 residues. The CDR3 spells CASSFWTGTTGELFF. CDR3 DNA: TGTGCCAGCAGTTTCTGGACAGGGACCACCGGGGAGCTGTTTTTT.

V is TRBV3-1 and J is TRBJ2-1; D is unclear. The CDR3 contains 12 residues. CDR1 LGHDT and CDR2 YNNKEL come from the germline V gene (reference sequence). V dropped 2 bases and J dropped 9 bases, with 8 bases sitting between them. The CDR3 sequence: CASSQSNREQFF. The CDR3 bases are TGTGCCAGCAGCCAAAGTAATCGTGAGCAGTTCTTC.

CDR3 in DNA: TGCGCCAGCAGCTTGCGGACAGGTCGGGGAGATACGCAGTATTTT. It yields the protein CASSLRTGRGDTQYF. The V call is TRBV5-1, the J call TRBJ2-3; 7 bases align to TRBD1. From germline, CDR1 is SGHRS and CDR2 YFSETQ. The ends lost 1 base at V and 5 bases at J; junction bases unmatched: 7. This CDR3 has 15 residues.

This clonotype was recorded a few times. CDR3 bases: TGCGCCAGCAGCCCGAAGGGACAGCAGATATTTGGGGAGACCCAGTACTTC. This sequence encodes CASSPKGQQIFGETQYF. J is TRBJ2-5 and V is TRBV4-1, with TRBD1 matching 7 bases. The V gene end was trimmed by 4 bases and the J gene end by 5 bases; junction bases not matched to a gene: 16. Germline V gene data show CDR1 as MGHRA and CDR2 as YSYEKL. CDR3 size: 17 residues.

This chain connects TRBV28 to TRBJ2-7; 8 positions agree with TRBD2. The germline gives CDR1 MDHEN, CDR2 SYDVKM. The CDR3 contains 14 residues. V was clipped by 6 bases and J by 4 bases; unmatched bases: 8. As DNA, the CDR3 is TGTGCCAGCAGAGAAACCGGGACTAGGTACGAGCAGTACTTC. Its translation: CASRETGTRYEQYF.

This clonotype occurred a few times. V usage is TRBV10-1 and J usage is TRBJ2-7; D may be TRBD1 or TRBD2 (5 bases each). Germline V gene sequence: CDR1 WNHNN, CDR2 SYGVQD (reference sequence). The CDR3 consists of 14 residues. V was pared by 6 bases and J by 6 bases, with 18 bases between. CDR3 sequence: CASSGAFGGSEQYF. The CDR3 coding sequence is TGCGCCAGCAGCGGGGCCTTTGGCGGGTCCGAGCAGTACTTC.

The chain combines TRBV12-3 or TRBV12-4 with TRBJ2-3; no firm D call. V lost 2 bases and J 3 bases, leaving 12 bases between the germline ends. The CDR3 is 15 residues long. DNA of the CDR3: TGTGCCAGCAGTTTAACGCAGCTCGAGACAGATACGCAGTATTTT. Translation gives CASSLTQLETDTQYF.

This clonotype was seen a few times. The V call is TRBV20-1, the J call TRBJ1-2, with no clear D. Germline CDR1 and CDR2: DFQATT and SNEGSKA (reference sequence). V was trimmed by 3 bases and J by 4 bases, leaving 12 bases between them. This CDR3 comprises 13 residues. The CDR3 loop reads CSASSDSRYGYTF. The CDR3 DNA follows: TGCAGTGCTAGTTCGGACTCCCGCTATGGCTACACCTTC.

This clonotype was recorded a few times. The chain is built from TRBV29-1 and TRBJ1-1; D gene unclear. This CDR3 region has 13 residues. Trimming took 5 bases from V and 0 from J, leaving 10 bases between them. From germline, CDR1 is SQVTM and CDR2 ANQGSEA. The CDR3 coding sequence is TGCAGCGTTAAGGCTAGCATGAACACTGAAGCTTTCTTT. Translating gives CSVKASMNTEAFF.

This chain uses TRBV12-3 or TRBV12-4 with TRBJ2-1; maybe TRBD2 (5 bases). The V end was cut by 8 bases, the J end by 3 bases, with 11 bases between. This CDR3 spans 13 amino acids. The DNA for the CDR3 is TGTGCCAGCGGCGACGGGATCTACAATGAGCAGTTCTTC. Its translation is CASGDGIYNEQFF.

The chain is built from TRBV6-5 and TRBJ1-5; no firm D call. V lost 0 bases and J 3 bases, leaving 9 bases between the germline ends. The CDR3 totals 15 residues. Germline CDR1 MNHEY, CDR2 SVGAGI. The chain's CDR3 is CASSYSNTVNQPQHF. In DNA form, the CDR3 reads TGTGCCAGCAGTTACTCGAACACGGTCAATCAGCCCCAGCATTTT.

This clonotype was seen only a few times. The chain's CDR3 is CASSPSPGNEQFF. CDR3 DNA: TGTGCCAGTAGTCCATCCCCGGGGAATGAGCAGTTCTTC. The genes are TRBV19 and TRBJ2-1; weak D call: TRBD2 (5 bases). This CDR3 contains 13 residues. The germline V gene encodes CDR1 LNHDA and CDR2 SQIVND (reference sequence). V was shortened by 5 bases and J by 7 bases, with 12 bases between the two germline ends.

The chain uses TRBV7-9 and TRBJ1-1, with 9 bases aligning to TRBD1. Per the germline V gene, CDR1 is SEHNR and CDR2 is FQNEAQ (reference sequence). V shed 3 bases, J shed 5 bases, and the junction held 7 bases outside the gene matches. The CDR3 contains 15 residues. DNA for the CDR3: TGTGCCAGCAGCTTCCCTGGGACAGGGAGGACTGAAGCTTTCTTT. Protein product: CASSFPGTGRTEAFF.

The rearrangement links TRBV5-1 to TRBJ2-3, with TRBD1 matching 12 bases. Per germline, CDR1 SGHRS and CDR2 YFSETQ. Trimming took 6 bases from V and 0 from J; bases not matched to a gene: 11. CDR3 length: 18 amino acids. The CDR3 DNA reads as TGCGCCAGCACCGGGCCGGGACAGGGGGCCCTCAGCACAGATACGCAGTATTTT. Its translation: CASTGPGQGALSTDTQYF.

This chain links TRBV2 with TRBJ2-4; no firm D call. The CDR3 totals 14 residues. Germline V gene lookup returns CDR1 SNHLY and CDR2 FYNNEI. Trimming left V 6 bases short and J 8 bases short, with 17 bases between. CDR3: CASRQTALEDIQYF. The CDR3, as DNA: TGTGCCAGCAGACAGACGGCCCTTGAGGACATTCAGTACTTC. The whole variable domain, remainder taken from reference TRBV2 and TRBJ2-4, is EPEVTQTPSHQVTQMGQEVILRCVPISNHLYFYWYRQILGQKVEFLVSFYNNEISEKSEIFDDQFSVERPDGSNFTLKIRSTKLEDSAMYFCASRQTALEDIQYFGAGTRLSVL.

The rearrangement links TRBV11-2 to TRBJ2-3; weak D call: TRBD2 (6 bases). The germline CDR1 and CDR2 sequences are SGHAT and FQNNGV. This CDR3 is built from 15 residues. Trimming cost V 7 bases and J 3 bases, with 17 bases left between them. Here the CDR3 reads CASIKRAGVTDTQYF. The CDR3 DNA reads as TGTGCCAGCATCAAAAGAGCGGGCGTAACAGATACGCAGTATTTT.

The rearrangement links TRBV20-1 to TRBJ2-7; tentatively, D is TRBD1 or TRBD2 (5 bases each). Trimming cost V 4 bases and J 0 bases, with 16 bases left between them. This CDR3 is 15 amino acids long. Germline-derived CDR1 and CDR2 are DFQATT and SNEGSKA (reference sequence). In DNA, the CDR3 is TGCAGTGCTAAACACGGGACCCATCCCTCCTACGAGCAGTACTTC. This sequence encodes CSAKHGTHPSYEQYF.

This clonotype appeared many times. V gene TRBV7-2 combines with J gene TRBJ1-2, with no clear D. The CDR3 covers 13 residues. CDR1 and CDR2 (germline): SGHTA, FQGNSA. V lost 1 base and J 1 base, leaving 4 bases between the germline ends. In nucleotides, the CDR3 is TGTGCCAGCAGCTTAGGTTATAACTATGGCTACACCTTC. Its translation: CASSLGYNYGYTF.

The chain is built from TRBV29-1 and TRBJ2-3; 9 nucleotides match TRBD1. This CDR3 has 15 amino acids. Germline loops: CDR1 SQVTM, CDR2 ANQGSEA. V lost 3 bases to trimming and J lost 4 bases; unmatched junction nucleotides: 8. This chain's CDR3 is CSVDHGDRAADTQYF. DNA for the CDR3: TGCAGCGTTGACCACGGGGACAGGGCGGCAGATACGCAGTATTTT.

The rearrangement uses TRBV12-3 or TRBV12-4 and TRBJ2-7; 10 bases are a match to TRBD1. CDR3 length: 18 residues. V gave up 3 bases and J gave up 2 bases; unmatched junction bases: 13. The DNA for the CDR3 is TGTGCCAGCAGTTTGGGAGACAGGGGGCACGACCAACCCTACGAGCAGTACTTC. This sequence encodes CASSLGDRGHDQPYEQYF.

The chain carries TRBV15 and TRBJ2-2; 9 bases agree with TRBD2. Germline CDR1 reads LNHNV; CDR2 reads YYDKDF (reference sequence). The CDR3 covers 16 residues. Losses at the gene ends were 5 bases for V and 0 bases for J; bases not matched to a gene: 4. This CDR3 is CATSVGLASNTGELFF. The DNA for the CDR3 is TGTGCCACCAGCGTCGGACTAGCGTCGAACACCGGGGAGCTGTTTTTT.